A single sample is the source of the 18 T cell receptor beta chains below, sequenced in a study of glioma-infiltrating T cells. Using RNA template, CDR3s of TCR alpha and beta were amplified with iRepertoire arm-PCR. Each CDR3 protein is one row after TCRdb ran MiXCR on the multiplex PCR reads. Of some 150,000 distinct CDR3 sequences listed, around 40% are singletons. Specimen: glioma tissue, nonneoplastic brain tissue, or PBMCs (not recorded which). The source is a human donor with low-grade glioma or glioblastoma, undergoing nonglioma brain surgery, or in good health (not recorded which).

This clonotype was detected many times. This chain links TRBV19 with TRBJ1-5; 8 nucleotides agree with TRBD1. The CDR3 runs to 18 residues. After removal of 2 bases from V and 7 bases from J, the junction contained 16 bases not matched to a gene. Germline-derived CDR1 and CDR2 are LNHDA and SQIVND (reference sequence). CDR3 DNA: TGTGCCAGTAGTATACGGGGGAATCAGGCAGGGGGCACCCAGCCCCAGCATTTT. Its protein product is CASSIRGNQAGGTQPQHF. Filled out from reference TRBV19 and TRBJ1-5, the complete variable domain reads DGGITQSPKYLFRKEGQNVTLSCEQNLNHDAMYWYRQDPGQGLRLIYYSQIVNDFQKGDIAEGYSVSREKKESFPLTVTSAQKNPTAFYLCASSIRGNQAGGTQPQHFGDGTRLSIL.

The gene calls are TRBV20-1 and TRBJ1-1, with no clear D. Germline V lookup: CDR1 DFQATT, CDR2 SNEGSKA (reference sequence). Trimming stripped 7 bases from V and 4 bases from J, with 13 bases between. CDR3 length: 12 residues. The CDR3 is CSVKLGGTEAFF. The CDR3 DNA reads TGCAGTGTGAAACTGGGCGGCACTGAAGCTTTCTTT.

V usage is TRBV24-1 and J usage is TRBJ1-5; D is undetermined. Trimming took off 4 bases at V and 3 bases at J, with 3 bases between the two ends. This CDR3 region has 12 residues. Germline-derived CDR1 and CDR2 are KGHDR and SFDVKD. The CDR3 loop reads CATSETNQPQHF. The CDR3 nucleotides read TGTGCCACCAGTGAGACCAATCAGCCCCAGCATTTT.

This sequence joins TRBV20-1 and TRBJ1-3, with no clear D. V lost 1 base, J lost 4 bases, and 11 bases lay in between. CDR1 and CDR2 (germline): DFQATT, SNEGSKA (reference sequence). The CDR3 runs 14 residues. Here the CDR3 DNA reads TGCAGTGCTAGAGGACACAGTCCCGGAAACACCATATATTTT. Protein sequence: CSARGHSPGNTIYF.

This clonotype was counted a few times. The chain links TRBV27 to TRBJ2-3; a possible D gene is TRBD2 (5 bases). Germline V lookup: CDR1 MNHEY, CDR2 SMNVEV (reference sequence). Trimming left V 3 bases short and J 2 bases short, with 12 bases between. The CDR3 is made up of 15 amino acids. CDR3 amino acids: CASSLTGWNTDTQYF. CDR3 coding DNA: TGTGCCAGCAGTTTGACGGGGTGGAACACAGATACGCAGTATTTT.

This clonotype is classed as medium-sized. The chain carries TRBV6-1 and TRBJ2-3; no reliable D call. CDR1 and CDR2 (germline): MNHNS, SASEGT. Deletions cut 6 bases from V and 4 bases from J, with 11 bases between. This CDR3 has 13 amino acids. The CDR3 DNA reads TGTGCCAGCAGGTGGAACGGTCCAGATACGCAGTATTTT. Translated, it gives CASRWNGPDTQYF.

Note on this clonotype: A read error may account for a junction end that differs from germline. V gene TRBV3-1 combines with J gene TRBJ2-5; D is undetermined. Germline V gene lookup returns CDR1 LGHDT and CDR2 YNNKEL (reference sequence). This CDR3 has 15 residues. The CDR3 is CASSLGAALQETRYF. Written as DNA, the CDR3 is TGTGCCAGCAGCCTAGGCGCCGCTTTACAAGAGACCCGGTACTTC.

The CDR3 protein is CASSQDKRDDDEQYF. DNA for the CDR3: TGCGCCAGCAGCCAAGATAAGCGGGATGATGACGAGCAGTACTTC. The rearrangement links TRBV4-1 to TRBJ2-7; TRBD2 agrees at 7 bases. Germline CDR1 is MGHRA and CDR2 is YSYEKL. V trimming: 0 bases; J trimming: 5 bases; junction bases outside the gene matches: 7. This CDR3 contains 15 residues.

This clonotype came up a few times. This rearrangement joins TRBV6-1 to TRBJ1-1; D uncertain. Trimming removed 5 bases from V and 1 base from J, with 2 bases in between. In germline, CDR1 is MNHNS, CDR2 SASEGT. The CDR3 spans 11 residues. CDR3 bases: TGTGCCAGCAGTAAGAACACTGAAGCTTTCTTT. This encodes CASSKNTEAFF.

As regards this clonotype: One end of the junction fails to match germline, which may point to a read error. V gene TRBV6-2 or TRBV6-3 combines with J gene TRBJ2-3; D is undetermined. The germline V gene encodes CDR1 MNHEY and CDR2 SVGEGT. The CDR3 contains 12 residues. The CDR3 region is CASSPQRDKQYF. DNA of the CDR3: TGTGCCAGCAGCCCGCAGAGAGATAAGCAGTATTTT.

The chain couples TRBV10-3 to TRBJ1-2; TRBD1 matches 7 bases. Per germline, CDR1 ENHRY and CDR2 SYGVKD. The CDR3 contains 12 residues. Trimming removed 8 bases from V and 7 bases from J; junction bases left unmatched: 7. The CDR3 protein is CAIDTGASGYTF. DNA of the CDR3: TGTGCCATCGATACAGGGGCTTCTGGCTACACCTTC.

This clonotype was seen more than once but under ten times. The J gene is TRBJ2-1, the V gene TRBV25-1, with 10 positions matching TRBD1. The junction had 7 bases not matched to a gene; V was cut back by 3 bases and J by 5 bases. Germline CDR1 MGHDK, CDR2 SYGVNS. The CDR3 consists of 16 residues. CDR3 sequence: CASSDPGTGVDNEQFF. CDR3 bases: TGTGCCAGCAGTGATCCGGGGACAGGGGTCGACAATGAGCAGTTCTTC.

The genes are TRBV19 and TRBJ2-1; TRBD2 matches 8 bases. V was clipped by 5 bases and J by 4 bases; unmatched bases: 7. This CDR3 contains 15 residues. Germline-derived CDR1 and CDR2 are LNHDA and SQIVND (reference sequence). The DNA for the CDR3 is TGTGCCAGTAGTCGAACTAGCGGAGAGTACAATGAGCAGTTCTTC. This gives the protein CASSRTSGEYNEQFF.

The chain recombines TRBV4-1 with TRBJ1-1, with a possible D match to TRBD1 (5 bases). V lost 7 bases, J lost 1 base, and 13 bases lay in between. CDR3 size: 14 residues. The germline gives CDR1 MGHRA, CDR2 YSYEKL. Here the CDR3 DNA reads TGCGCCAGCACCCCCGGGACTAGGAACACTGAAGCTTTCTTT. Protein product: CASTPGTRNTEAFF.

This clonotype appeared a few times. This chain joins TRBV7-2 and TRBJ1-2; TRBD1 agrees at 7 bases. Losses at the gene ends were 5 bases for V and 1 base for J; bases not matched to a gene: 4. This CDR3 region has 14 residues. Germline assignment: CDR1 SGHTA and CDR2 FQGNSA. The CDR3 reads CASSLGTVNYGYTF. The CDR3 DNA reads as TGTGCCAGCAGCCTTGGGACAGTTAACTATGGCTACACCTTC.

The rearrangement links TRBV27 to TRBJ1-3, with TRBD1 as a possible D gene (5 bases). Trimming left V 6 bases short and J 2 bases short, with 11 bases between. This CDR3 comprises 14 residues. Germline values: CDR1 MNHEY, CDR2 SMNVEV (reference sequence). For the CDR3, the DNA is TGTGCCAGCAGCTCGCGGACAACTGGAAACACCATATATTTT. Protein product: CASSSRTTGNTIYF.

This clonotype was seen at least ten times. The chain uses TRBV6-1 and TRBJ2-1, with 9 nucleotides matching TRBD2. Germline CDR1 and CDR2: MNHNS and SASEGT. J gave up 10 bases and V 7 bases, and 11 bases lay outside the gene matches. There are 14 residues in the CDR3. The CDR3 DNA follows: TGTGCCAGCAAGGAGGGTAGCGGGGGCGGAGAGCAGTTCTTC. Residues: CASKEGSGGGEQFF.

This clonotype was detected only a few times. This chain uses TRBV27 with TRBJ2-1, with TRBD2 matching 8 bases. The V and J ends lost 5 bases and 6 bases, in that order; junction bases with no gene match: 15. Germline values: CDR1 MNHEY, CDR2 SMNVEV (reference sequence). The CDR3 sequence is 17 residues long. CDR3 nucleotides: TGTGCCAGCAGTCCCCCGATCGGACTAGCATCCACCAATGAGCAGTTCTTC. Amino acid sequence: CASSPPIGLASTNEQFF.